Listed below are T cell receptor beta chains from one sample, sequenced in a study of radiotherapy plus CTLA-4 blockade in lung cancer. Clones were read by immunoSEQ multiplex PCR, and TCRdb kept only the in-frame ones, dropping some. Of about 85,000 clones detected, about 86% appear once; the ten largest clones hold about 2%. The sample was peripheral blood, taken from a patient treated with radiotherapy plus ipilimumab. The origin of the receptors is a human donor with non-small cell lung cancer who had a partial response to radiotherapy plus ipilimumab. CDR3s include the opening cysteine and the closing phenylalanine or tryptophan. D genes are given only for firm matches. The size field is filled for only some rows; it gives once, few, many or a size class.

V gene	clone size	D gene	J gene	CDR3 DNA	CDR3 protein
TRBV28	.	TRBD1	TRBJ1-4	TGTGCCAGCAAGGGTTGGACAGGGGAGAATGAAAAACTGTTTTTT	CASKGWTGENEKLFF
TRBV28	.	TRBD1	TRBJ1-1	TGTGCCAGCAGTACACGGACAGGGGGCCCGGTTACTGAAGCTTTCTTT	CASSTRTGGPVTEAFF
TRBV5-1	.	TRBD1	TRBJ1-2	TGCGCCAGCAGCACAGGACAGGGCGGATATGGCTACACCTTC	CASSTGQGGYGYTF
TRBV19	.	TRBD2	TRBJ2-1	TGTGCCAGTAGCTTGACACTAGCGGGAGGTTTTTATGAGCAGTTCTTC	CASSLTLAGGFYEQFF
TRBV6-1	.	TRBD1	TRBJ1-2	TGTGCCAGCAGTGCGGGGACAGGGGAGTCCTATGGCTACACCTTC	CASSAGTGESYGYTF
TRBV7-6	.	TRBD2	TRBJ2-1	TGTGCCAGCAGCTTTGCGAGCGGGAGGGTTAATGAGCAGTTCTTC	CASSFASGRVNEQFF
TRBV7-9	.	TRBD1	TRBJ1-5	TGTGCCAGCAGCTCGCAGGGGGATCAGCCCCAGCATTTT	CASSSQGDQPQHF
TRBV7-9	few	.	TRBJ1-2	TGTGCCAGCAGCTTAGTGGCAGTAGGCTACACCTTC	CASSLVAVGYTF
TRBV5-4	.	.	TRBJ2-3	TGTGCCAGCAGCTTCAGAGCAGCTTGGGGCGCAGATACGCAGTATTTT	CASSFRAAWGADTQYF
TRBV7-9	.	.	TRBJ1-5	TGTGCCAGCAGCTTATCTACAGGGAATCAGCCCCAGCATTTT	CASSLSTGNQPQHF
TRBV5-4	.	.	TRBJ2-2	TGTGCCAGCAGCTTGGGCGGAGCGAACACCGGGGAGCTGTTTTTT	CASSLGGANTGELFF
TRBV6-5	.	.	TRBJ1-1	TGTGCCAGCAGTTATGGGTTTCTCGGGAGGACTGAAGCTTTCTTT	CASSYGFLGRTEAFF
TRBV11-2	.	.	TRBJ1-2	TGTGCCAGCAGCTTAGGCAGGGCTGGCTACACCTTC	CASSLGRAGYTF
TRBV7-9	few	TRBD1	TRBJ1-5	TGTGCCAGCAGCCGGGACAGGGGTCCTAATCAGCCCCAGCATTTT	CASSRDRGPNQPQHF
TRBV28	.	TRBD2	TRBJ2-3	TGTGCCAGCACCCTTAGGGCTAGCGGGACCGGGGATACGCAGTATTTT	CASTLRASGTGDTQYF
TRBV7-6	once	.	TRBJ2-1	TGTGCCAGCAGCCGTGAGATAATGAATGAGCAGTTCTTC	CASSREIMNEQFF
TRBV5-1	.	TRBD1	TRBJ2-7	TGCGCCAGCAGCTTGGATTACAGGGGGTTCTACGAGCAGTACTTC	CASSLDYRGFYEQYF
TRBV27	few	.	TRBJ1-3	TGTGCCAGCAGTTTATCTGGAGGCAGAAACACCATATATTTT	CASSLSGGRNTIYF
TRBV14	.	.	TRBJ2-2	TGTGCCAGCAGCTTGCTGAGGGCGAACACCGGGGAGCTGTTTTTT	CASSLLRANTGELFF
TRBV19	.	.	TRBJ1-1	TGTGCCAGTAGTACCAACTTCGTGAACACTGAAGCTTTCTTT	CASSTNFVNTEAFF
TRBV25-1	.	.	TRBJ2-3	TGTGCCAGCAGTGGGTTACTGGATACGCAGTATTTT	CASSGLLDTQYF
TRBV7-2	.	.	TRBJ1-5	TGTGCCAGCAGCCTCGGGGGGCCCCAGCATTTT	CASSLGGPQHF
TRBV6-5	.	TRBD1	TRBJ2-7	TGTGCCAGCAGTTACCGGACAGGTGCCGTCTACGAGCAGTACTTC	CASSYRTGAVYEQYF
TRBV28	.	.	TRBJ2-3	TGTGCCAGCACAGGGGGGCTGAACGTGGCTAGCACAGATACGCAGTATTTT	CASTGGLNVASTDTQYF
TRBV6-6	.	.	TRBJ2-5	TGTGCCAGCACTGTGGAGACCCAGTACTTC	CASTVETQYF